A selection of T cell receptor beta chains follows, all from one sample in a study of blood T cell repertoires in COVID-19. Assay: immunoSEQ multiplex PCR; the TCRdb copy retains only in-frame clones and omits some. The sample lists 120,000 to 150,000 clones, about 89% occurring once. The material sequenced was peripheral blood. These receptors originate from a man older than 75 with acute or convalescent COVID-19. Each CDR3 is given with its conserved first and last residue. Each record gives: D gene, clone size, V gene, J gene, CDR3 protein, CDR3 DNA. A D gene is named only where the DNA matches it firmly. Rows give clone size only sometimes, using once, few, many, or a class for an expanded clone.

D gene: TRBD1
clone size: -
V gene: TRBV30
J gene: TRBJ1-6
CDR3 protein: CAWKVDRGMESPLHF
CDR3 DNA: TGTGCCTGGAAGGTCGACAGGGGAATGGAGTCACCCCTCCACTTT

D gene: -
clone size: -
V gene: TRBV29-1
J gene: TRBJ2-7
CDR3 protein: CSGAYGSSEQYF
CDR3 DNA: TGCAGCGGTGCTTACGGTTCCTCTGAGCAGTACTTC

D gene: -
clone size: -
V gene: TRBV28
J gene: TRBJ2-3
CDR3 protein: CASSFTRGWVSDTQYF
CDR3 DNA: TGTGCCAGCAGTTTTACAAGGGGATGGGTGTCAGATACGCAGTATTTT

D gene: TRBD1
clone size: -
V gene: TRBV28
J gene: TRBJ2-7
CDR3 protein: CASSLVGQMTYEQYF
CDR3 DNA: TGTGCCAGCAGTTTAGTGGGACAGATGACGTACGAGCAGTACTTC

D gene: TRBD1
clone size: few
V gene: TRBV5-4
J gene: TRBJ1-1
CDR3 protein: CASSLVRGVYTEAFF
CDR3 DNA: TGTGCCAGCAGCTTAGTCAGGGGGGTTTACACTGAAGCTTTCTTT

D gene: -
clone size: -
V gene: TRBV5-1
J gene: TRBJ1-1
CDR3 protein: CASSFGYPGMNTEAFF
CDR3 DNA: TGCGCCAGCAGCTTTGGGTATCCGGGGATGAACACTGAAGCTTTCTTT

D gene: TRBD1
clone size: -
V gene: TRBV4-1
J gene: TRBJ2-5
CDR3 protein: CASSQGGQGGTETQYF
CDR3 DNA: TGCGCCAGCAGCCAAGGGGGACAGGGGGGGACGGAGACCCAGTACTTC

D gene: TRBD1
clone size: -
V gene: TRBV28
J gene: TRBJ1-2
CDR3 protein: CASSWGVAGGGGYTF
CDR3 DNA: TGTGCCAGCAGTTGGGGGGTGGCAGGGGGCGGTGGCTACACCTTC

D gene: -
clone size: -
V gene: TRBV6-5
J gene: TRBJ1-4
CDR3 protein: CASSYAPRSGEKLFF
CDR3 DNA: TGTGCCAGCAGTTACGCGCCCCGATCGGGAGAAAAACTGTTTTTT

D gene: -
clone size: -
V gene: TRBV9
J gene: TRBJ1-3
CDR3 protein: CASSPTGTGNTIYF
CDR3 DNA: TGTGCCAGCAGCCCCACGGGGACTGGAAACACCATATATTTT

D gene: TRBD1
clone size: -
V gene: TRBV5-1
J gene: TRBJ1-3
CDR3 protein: CASSSGQGASGNTIYF
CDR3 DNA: TGCGCCAGCAGCTCGGGACAGGGGGCTTCTGGAAACACCATATATTTT

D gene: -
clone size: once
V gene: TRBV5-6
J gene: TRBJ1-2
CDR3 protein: CASSPLGQLRQKDYGYTF
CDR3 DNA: TGTGCCAGCAGCCCTCTAGGACAGCTCCGACAAAAGGACTATGGCTACACCTTC

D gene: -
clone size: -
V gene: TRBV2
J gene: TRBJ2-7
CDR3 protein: CASSVMGQNYEQYF
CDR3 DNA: TGTGCCAGCAGTGTAATGGGACAAAACTACGAGCAGTACTTC

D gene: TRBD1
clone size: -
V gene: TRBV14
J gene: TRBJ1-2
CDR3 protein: CASSHNTGDESGYTF
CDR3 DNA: TGTGCCAGCAGCCACAATACAGGGGACGAGAGTGGCTACACCTTC

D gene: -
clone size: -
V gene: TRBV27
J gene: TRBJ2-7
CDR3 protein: CASSFTGTSYEQYF
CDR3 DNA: TGTGCCAGCAGCTTTACAGGAACTTCCTACGAGCAGTACTTC

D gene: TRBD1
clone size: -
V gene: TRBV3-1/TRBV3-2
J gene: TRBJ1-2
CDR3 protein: CASSPGTGGPIYGYTF
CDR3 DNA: TGTGCCAGCAGCCCAGGGACAGGGGGCCCTATTTATGGCTACACCTTC

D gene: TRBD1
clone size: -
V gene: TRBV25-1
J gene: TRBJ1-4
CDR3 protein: CASSDRVRGFGNEKLFF
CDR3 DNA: TGTGCCAGCAGTGATCGAGTCAGGGGGTTCGGTAATGAAAAACTGTTTTTT

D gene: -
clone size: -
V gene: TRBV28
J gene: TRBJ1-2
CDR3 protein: CASGLLVGYTF
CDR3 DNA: TGTGCCAGCGGGCTTCTCGTTGGCTACACCTTC

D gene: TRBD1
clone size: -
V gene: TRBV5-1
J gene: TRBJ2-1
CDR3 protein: CASSSTGFSYNEQFF
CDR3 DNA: TGCGCCAGCAGCTCGACAGGGTTTTCCTACAATGAGCAGTTCTTC

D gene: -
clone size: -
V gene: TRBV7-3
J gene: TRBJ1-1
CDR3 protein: CASSLTGANTEAFF
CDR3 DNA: TGTGCCAGCAGCTTGACAGGAGCCAACACTGAAGCTTTCTTT

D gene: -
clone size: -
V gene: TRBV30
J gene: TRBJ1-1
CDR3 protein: CAWSPVGGSMNTEAFF
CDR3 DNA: TGTGCCTGGAGTCCCGTGGGTGGGAGCATGAACACTGAAGCTTTCTTT

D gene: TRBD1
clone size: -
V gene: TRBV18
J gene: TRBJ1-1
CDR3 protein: CASSLTGGNTEAFF
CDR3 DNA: TGTGCCAGCTCCTTGACAGGGGGTAACACTGAAGCTTTCTTT

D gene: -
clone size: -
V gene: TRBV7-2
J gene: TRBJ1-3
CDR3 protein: CASSLRDGSGNTIYF
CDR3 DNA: TGTGCCAGCAGCTTGCGGGATGGCTCTGGAAACACCATATATTTT

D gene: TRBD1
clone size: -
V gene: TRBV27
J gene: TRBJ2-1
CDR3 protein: CASRGGQGGYNEQFF
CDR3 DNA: TGTGCCAGCAGGGGGGGACAGGGGGGCTACAATGAGCAGTTCTTC

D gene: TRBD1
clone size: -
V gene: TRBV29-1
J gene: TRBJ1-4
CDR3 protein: CSARAGQNEKLFF
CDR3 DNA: TGCAGCGCCAGGGCGGGACAGAATGAAAAACTGTTTTTT

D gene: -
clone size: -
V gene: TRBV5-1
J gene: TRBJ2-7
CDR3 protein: CASSLDSGERYEQYF
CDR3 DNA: TGCGCCAGCAGCTTGGATTCGGGAGAAAGATACGAGCAGTACTTC

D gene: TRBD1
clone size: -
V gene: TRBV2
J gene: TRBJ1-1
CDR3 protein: CASSERDRGNTEAFF
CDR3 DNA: TGTGCCAGCAGTGAGCGGGACAGGGGGAACACTGAAGCTTTCTTT

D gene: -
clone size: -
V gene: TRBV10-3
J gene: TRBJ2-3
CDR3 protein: CAITRQSTDTQYF
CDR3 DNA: TGTGCCATCACCCGTCAGTCCACAGATACGCAGTATTTT

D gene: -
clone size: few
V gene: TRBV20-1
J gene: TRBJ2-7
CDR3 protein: CSASQGYEQYF
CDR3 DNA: TGCAGTGCTAGCCAGGGATACGAGCAGTACTTC

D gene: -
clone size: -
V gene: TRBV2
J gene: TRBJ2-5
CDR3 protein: CASIGQGLNRETQYF
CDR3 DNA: TGTGCCAGCATCGGGCAGGGGCTGAACCGAGAGACCCAGTACTTC

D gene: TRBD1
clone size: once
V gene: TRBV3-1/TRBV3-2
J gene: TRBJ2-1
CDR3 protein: CASSQDPGQGPYNEQFF
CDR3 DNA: TGTGCCAGCAGCCAAGACCCGGGACAGGGCCCCTACAATGAGCAGTTCTTC

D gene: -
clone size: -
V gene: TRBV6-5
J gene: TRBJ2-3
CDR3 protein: CASSSPGVSTDTQYF
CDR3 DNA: TGTGCCAGCAGTTCGCCAGGGGTTAGCACAGATACGCAGTATTTT

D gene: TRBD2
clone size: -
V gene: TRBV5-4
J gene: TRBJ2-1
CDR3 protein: CASSEGLAGGPGGAFF
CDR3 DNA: TGTGCCAGCAGCGAGGGACTAGCGGGGGGCCCGGGAGGAGCGTTCTTC

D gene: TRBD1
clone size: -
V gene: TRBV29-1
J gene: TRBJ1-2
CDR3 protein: CSVVLGRQGATGYTF
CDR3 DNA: TGCAGCGTTGTGTTAGGGAGACAGGGGGCGACAGGCTACACCTTC

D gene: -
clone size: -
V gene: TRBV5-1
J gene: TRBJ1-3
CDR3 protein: CASTVDTVGSGNTIYF
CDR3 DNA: TGCGCCAGCACCGTGGACACCGTAGGCTCTGGAAACACCATATATTTT

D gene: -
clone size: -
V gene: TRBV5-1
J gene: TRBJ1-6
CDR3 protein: CASSGGLNNSPLHF
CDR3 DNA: TGCGCCAGCAGCGGAGGACTAAATAATTCACCCCTCCACTTT

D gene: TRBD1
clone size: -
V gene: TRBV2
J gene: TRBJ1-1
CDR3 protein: CASSLGQEMNTEAFF
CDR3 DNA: TGTGCCAGCAGCCTGGGACAGGAGATGAACACTGAAGCTTTCTTT

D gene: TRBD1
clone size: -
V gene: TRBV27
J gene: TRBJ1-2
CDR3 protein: CASGAGQGDYGYTF
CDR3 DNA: TGTGCCAGCGGTGCGGGACAGGGTGACTATGGCTACACCTTC

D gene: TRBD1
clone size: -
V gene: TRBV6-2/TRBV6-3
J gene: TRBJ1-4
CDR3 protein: CASSSGQGLTTNEKLFF
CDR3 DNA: TGTGCCAGCAGTTCCGGACAGGGCCTGACAACTAATGAAAAACTGTTTTTT

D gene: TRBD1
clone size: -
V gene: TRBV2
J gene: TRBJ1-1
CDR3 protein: CASSYRGGNTEAFF
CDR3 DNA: TGTGCCAGCAGTTACAGGGGGGGTAACACTGAAGCTTTCTTT

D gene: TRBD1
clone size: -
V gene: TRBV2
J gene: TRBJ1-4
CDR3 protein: CASSWDRDEKLFF
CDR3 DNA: TGTGCCAGCAGTTGGGACAGGGATGAAAAACTGTTTTTT

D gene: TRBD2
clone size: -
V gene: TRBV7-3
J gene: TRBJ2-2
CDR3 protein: CASSLGGGDTGELFF
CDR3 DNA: TGTGCCAGCAGCTTAGGGGGAGGGGACACCGGGGAGCTGTTTTTT

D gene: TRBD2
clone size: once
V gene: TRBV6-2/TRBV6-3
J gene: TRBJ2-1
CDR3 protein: CASSYTTTSGVKSSYNEQFF
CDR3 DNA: TGTGCCAGCAGTTATACGACGACTAGCGGGGTCAAAAGCTCCTACAATGAGCAGTTCTTC

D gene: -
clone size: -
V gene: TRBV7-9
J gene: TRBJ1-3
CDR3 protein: CASSRGLQAAMGHTIYF
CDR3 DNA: TGTGCCAGCAGCCGCGGACTACAGGCTGCAATGGGTCACACCATATATTTT

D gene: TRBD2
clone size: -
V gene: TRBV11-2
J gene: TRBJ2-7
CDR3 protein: CASSLVGGRSYEQYF
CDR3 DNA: TGTGCCAGCAGCCTAGTGGGCGGGAGGTCGTACGAGCAGTACTTC

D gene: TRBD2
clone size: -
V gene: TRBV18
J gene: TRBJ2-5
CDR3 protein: CASSPGLAGAGETQYF
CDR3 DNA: TGTGCCAGCTCACCTGGACTAGCGGGAGCGGGGGAGACCCAGTACTTC